Listed here is a single T cell receptor beta chain. No antigen is known for it. The germline CDR1 and CDR2 sequences are SGHTA and FQGTGA. V was cut by 6 bases and J by 3 bases, with 8 bases left in between. The CDR3 runs to 12 residues. In TCRdb, the multiplex PCR reads were re-called with MiXCR into one record per CDR3 protein. The table records about 14,000 distinct CDR3 sequences, more than 50% of them present only once. The data derive from a study of breast tumors, draining lymph nodes, adjacent tissues. Points from the study as a whole: Most tumor T cells seemingly derive from lymph node, then expand in tumor.

The chain is built from TRBV7-3 and TRBJ2-5; D is unresolved. Sequencing used tumor-adjacent breast tissue. The receptor was derived from a female donor with breast cancer. Some clones in this sample may be carry-over from other donors' samples. The CDR3 bases are TGTGCCAGCAGTTTGAACAAAGAGACCCAGTACTTC. Translated, it gives CASSLNKETQYF.